These 27 T cell receptor beta chains were all obtained from the same sample, sequenced in a study of blood T cell repertoires in COVID-19. Here immunoSEQ multiplex PCR was the method, and the copy in TCRdb shows in-frame clones only, minus some. Here the sample spans 450,000 or so clones, roughly 90% being singletons. The sample was peripheral blood. The receptors stem from a young man with COVID-19, enrolled during active disease.

J is TRBJ2-2 and V is TRBV29-1; 11 bases map to TRBD2. The CDR3 totals 17 residues. V lost 7 bases to trimming and J lost 4 bases; unmatched junction nucleotides: 14. CDR1 is SQVTM and CDR2 is ANQGSEA in the germline V gene. The CDR3 reads CSGLSGRAALFTGELFF. CDR3 sequence (DNA): TGCAGCGGCCTTAGCGGGAGGGCCGCCTTATTCACCGGGGAGCTGTTTTTT.

The chain is built from TRBV30 and TRBJ2-7; D remains ambiguous. CDR1 and CDR2 (germline): GTSNPN, SVGIG (reference sequence). V gave up 2 bases and J gave up 2 bases, with 4 bases separating them. The CDR3 runs 11 residues. CDR3 residues: CAWSSAYEQYF. Written as DNA, the CDR3 is TGTGCCTGGAGTTCAGCCTACGAGCAGTACTTC.

V gene TRBV24-1 combines with J gene TRBJ2-2; TRBD1 might be the D (6 bases). V lost 10 bases and J lost 1, with 15 bases in between. CDR1 KGHDR and CDR2 SFDVKD come from the germline V gene. The CDR3 loop spans 15 amino acids. CDR3 protein: CATRGTRQNTGELFF. The DNA for the CDR3 is TGTGCCACTAGGGGGACAAGGCAGAACACCGGGGAGCTGTTTTTT.

The chain couples TRBV5-1 to TRBJ2-3; 10 nucleotides agree with TRBD1. The V gene's germline CDR1 is SGHRS and CDR2 YFSETQ. The CDR3 has 16 residues. V dropped 3 bases and J dropped 4; count of bases not matched to a gene: 8. CDR3 in amino acids: CASSSDGGQGADTQYF. CDR3 bases: TGCGCCAGCAGCTCGGACGGTGGACAGGGGGCAGATACGCAGTATTTT.

The V call is TRBV2, the J call TRBJ1-1; 12 bases align to TRBD1. The CDR3 loop spans 16 amino acids. Germline-derived CDR1 and CDR2 are SNHLY and FYNNEI. J lost 3 bases, V lost 6 bases, and 8 bases had no gene match. CDR3 region: CASRWGQGAKDTEAFF. The CDR3 coding sequence is TGTGCCAGCAGATGGGGACAGGGGGCGAAGGACACTGAAGCTTTCTTT. Complete variable domain (other parts from reference TRBV2 and TRBJ1-1): EPEVTQTPSHQVTQMGQEVILRCVPISNHLYFYWYRQILGQKVEFLVSFYNNEISEKSEIFDDQFSVERPDGSNFTLKIRSTKLEDSAMYFCASRWGQGAKDTEAFFGQGTRLTVV.

This clone appeared a few times. This chain uses TRBV7-8 with TRBJ1-5; a weak D match, TRBD1 (6 bases). Germline assignment: CDR1 SGHVS and CDR2 FQNEAQ. V dropped 2 bases and J dropped 5 bases, with 13 bases sitting between them. The CDR3 runs 15 residues. CDR3 amino acids: CASSLLQGSYQPQHF. CDR3 bases: TGTGCCAGCAGCTTACTTCAGGGGAGCTATCAGCCCCAGCATTTT.

This clone was recorded only once. V and J are TRBV7-9 and TRBJ2-7; tentative D call: TRBD1 (6 bases). CDR1 is SEHNR and CDR2 is FQNEAQ in the germline V gene (reference sequence). The V end lost 4 bases, the J end lost 4 bases, and 11 bases lay between the germline ends. This CDR3 is built from 13 residues. CDR3: CASSSGVGYEQYF. DNA of the CDR3: TGTGCCAGCAGCTCAGGGGTCGGTTACGAGCAGTACTTC.

The V gene is TRBV24-1, the J gene TRBJ2-5; 10 bases fit TRBD1. CDR3 length: 15 amino acids. The V gene's germline CDR1 is KGHDR and CDR2 SFDVKD. V dropped 7 bases and J dropped 0; count of bases not matched to a gene: 4. The CDR3 reads CATRGTGVYQETQYF. Here the CDR3 DNA reads TGTGCCACCAGGGGGACAGGGGTGTACCAAGAGACCCAGTACTTC.

V gene TRBV4-2 combines with J gene TRBJ2-7; D perhaps matches TRBD2 (5 bases). V was cut by 3 bases and J by 4 bases, with 13 bases left in between. CDR1 is LGHNA, CDR2 YNFKEQ, per germline. There are 14 residues in the CDR3. CDR3 sequence reads: CASSQGAGRYEQYF. CDR3 sequence (DNA): TGTGCCAGCAGCCAGGGTGCGGGCCGGTACGAGCAGTACTTC.

V gene TRBV12-2 combines with J gene TRBJ2-6; TRBD2, the table's D call, was not compared with the DNA. TRBV12-2 is given as a pseudogene. The CDR3 sequence is 18 residues long. The chain's CDR3 is CASRLAGTKRSGANVLTF. The CDR3 DNA reads TGTGCAAGTCGCTTAGCGGGGACTAAAAGATCTGGGGCCAACGTCCTGACTTTC.

The chain carries TRBV28 and TRBJ2-1, with 10 nucleotides matching TRBD1. Germline trimming cut 5 bases from V and 8 bases from J; bases unmatched to any gene: 9. This CDR3 region has 15 residues. Looked up from germline, CDR1 is MDHEN and CDR2 is SYDVKM. The CDR3 DNA sequence: TGTGCCAGCAGTATACCGAGGGACAGGGGAGATGAGCAGTTCTTC. This gives the protein CASSIPRDRGDEQFF.

In this sample, this clone turned up a few times. V and J are TRBV6-5 and TRBJ2-5; 8 nucleotides line up with TRBD2. This CDR3 comprises 14 residues. V trimming: 7 bases; J trimming: 6 bases; junction bases outside the gene matches: 10. Germline-derived CDR1 and CDR2 are MNHEY and SVGAGI. CDR3 sequence reads: CASTHPGGGKTQYF. Written as DNA, the CDR3 is TGTGCCAGCACTCATCCCGGGGGGGGGAAGACCCAGTACTTC.

This clone appeared a single time. The chain has TRBV29-1 and TRBJ1-1; tentative D call: TRBD1 (6 bases). The germline V gene encodes CDR1 SQVTM and CDR2 ANQGSEA. The CDR3 is made up of 12 amino acids. V was cut by 7 bases and J by 4 bases, with 13 bases left in between. The CDR3 DNA follows: TGCAGCGACGCACAGGGACCCACTGAAGCTTTCTTT. Translating it yields CSDAQGPTEAFF.

The chain couples TRBV5-1 to TRBJ2-7, with D possibly being TRBD2 (5 bases). In germline, CDR1 is SGHRS, CDR2 YFSETQ. The CDR3 consists of 13 residues. V was pared by 3 bases and J by 6 bases, with 13 bases between. The CDR3 sequence: CASSWEPESEQYF. For the CDR3, the DNA is TGCGCCAGCAGCTGGGAGCCCGAGAGCGAGCAGTACTTC. Looking up the rest from reference TRBV5-1 and TRBJ2-7 gives the full variable domain: KAGVTQTPRYLIKTRGQQVTLSCSPISGHRSVSWYQQTPGQGLQFLFEYFSETQRNKGNFPGRFSGRQFSNSRSEMNVSTLELGDSALYLCASSWEPESEQYFGPGTRLTVT.

V and J are TRBV30 and TRBJ2-5, with 9 bases fitting TRBD1. Looked up from germline, CDR1 is GTSNPN and CDR2 is SVGIG (reference sequence). The CDR3 consists of 15 residues. The V segment lost 2 bases and the J segment 4 bases; nucleotides outside the gene matches: 8. CDR3 region: CAWSSHRGPGETQYF. In nucleotides, the CDR3 is TGTGCCTGGAGTTCCCACAGGGGGCCGGGAGAGACCCAGTACTTC.

The gene calls are TRBV19 and TRBJ1-5; 12 bases line up with TRBD1. Germline V gives CDR1 LNHDA, CDR2 SQIVND (reference sequence). The ends lost 8 bases at V and 2 bases at J; junction bases unmatched: 10. This CDR3 comprises 17 residues. The CDR3 here is CASQGTGGLQGNQPQHF. For the CDR3, the DNA is TGTGCCAGTCAAGGGACAGGGGGCCTTCAGGGCAATCAGCCCCAGCATTTT.

The chain links TRBV11-3 to TRBJ2-1; TRBD2 matches at 11 bases. After removal of 9 bases from V and 10 bases from J, the junction contained 11 bases not matched to a gene. The CDR3 extends over 14 amino acids. Germline V lookup: CDR1 SGHNT, CDR2 YENEEA. As DNA, the CDR3 is TGTGCCAGTACACTAGCGGGAGCGAGTCGAGAGCAGTTCTTC. It codes for CASTLAGASREQFF.

The chain uses TRBV4-1 and TRBJ2-7, with TRBD2 identical over 10 bases. CDR1 is MGHRA and CDR2 is YSYEKL in the germline V gene. The length of the CDR3 is 16 residues. The V segment lost 0 bases and the J segment 7 bases; nucleotides outside the gene matches: 9. The CDR3: CASSQDVTSGMEEQYF. CDR3 nucleotide sequence: TGCGCCAGCAGCCAAGATGTCACTAGCGGGATGGAAGAGCAGTACTTC.

This chain connects TRBV2 to TRBJ2-1, with 10 positions matching TRBD2. The CDR3 loop spans 14 amino acids. In germline, CDR1 is SNHLY, CDR2 FYNNEI. V lost 8 bases to trimming and J lost 7 bases; unmatched junction nucleotides: 8. CDR3 nucleotides: TGTGCCAGCTGTGCTAGCGGGAGAGTTAATGAGCAGTTCTTC. This translates into CASCASGRVNEQFF.

The gene calls are TRBV7-9 and TRBJ1-2, with 7 bases fitting TRBD1. Germline V gene sequence: CDR1 SEHNR, CDR2 FQNEAQ (reference sequence). The CDR3 is 13 residues long. The J segment lost 6 bases and the V segment lost 5 bases, leaving 6 bases of the junction unmatched. The CDR3 region is CASSLGQSDGYTF. CDR3 nucleotides: TGTGCCAGCAGCCTGGGACAGAGCGATGGCTACACCTTC.

The CDR3 nucleotides read TGCGCCACTCGGGACAGGGACGGTCGTTCACCCCTCCACTTT. This encodes CATRDRDGRSPLHF. This chain uses TRBV4-1 with TRBJ1-6; 9 bases align to TRBD1. Germline V lookup: CDR1 MGHRA, CDR2 YSYEKL. With V trimmed by 10 bases and J by 9 bases, 10 bases remained unmatched. This CDR3 contains 14 residues.

The gene calls are TRBV6-6 and TRBJ2-3, with D uncertain. V was clipped by 7 bases and J by 2 bases, with 19 bases between them. The germline CDR1 and CDR2 sequences are MNHNY and SVGAGI (reference sequence). The CDR3 sequence is 16 residues long. The CDR3 is CASTVRSFHATDTQYF. In DNA form, the CDR3 reads TGTGCCAGCACTGTTCGTAGCTTCCACGCCACAGATACGCAGTATTTT.

This chain connects TRBV27 to TRBJ2-5; D possibly corresponds to TRBD2 (6 bases). Per germline, CDR1 MNHEY and CDR2 SMNVEV (reference sequence). The CDR3 length is 16 residues. V gave up 0 bases and J gave up 3 bases, with 14 bases separating them. The CDR3 DNA follows: TGTGCCAGCAGTTTATCAGGGAGGCGTTCGGAAGAGACCCAGTACTTC. Its translation: CASSLSGRRSEETQYF.

V and J are TRBV19 and TRBJ2-4; a possible D gene is TRBD2 (5 bases). The CDR3 is 15 amino acids. The germline gives CDR1 LNHDA, CDR2 SQIVND (reference sequence). V gave up 6 bases and J gave up 7 bases, with 19 bases separating them. The CDR3 DNA follows: TGTGCCAGTAGCAATACCGCATTTAAGCGGAACATTCAGTACTTC. Its translation is CASSNTAFKRNIQYF.

The chain carries TRBV7-6 and TRBJ2-3; unclear D gene. V dropped 0 bases and J dropped 6 bases, with 19 bases sitting between them. The CDR3 spans 17 residues. Germline V CDR1 and CDR2: SGHVS, FNYEAQ. Written as DNA, the CDR3 is TGTGCCAGCAGCTTAGCGGTCGGAGTCCCCTTGTCGGATACGCAGTATTTT. Translated, it gives CASSLAVGVPLSDTQYF.

The chain has TRBV30 and TRBJ2-2; no clear D gene. The CDR3 is 12 amino acids. Trimming pared 8 bases from V and 2 bases from J, leaving 9 bases between. Per the germline V gene, CDR1 is GTSNPN and CDR2 is SVGIG (reference sequence). The CDR3 bases are TGTGCCATCTATTCCAACACCGGGGAGCTGTTTTTT. Its translation: CAIYSNTGELFF.

This clone was recorded a few times. The chain uses TRBV5-4 and TRBJ1-3; the match to TRBD1 covers 8 bases. CDR3 size: 18 residues. V lost 1 base and J lost 4; bases outside the gene matches: 13. The germline V gene has CDR1 SGHNT and CDR2 YYREEE (reference sequence). CDR3 coding DNA: TGTGCCAGCAGCTTGCGTGGACAGGGCAGTCTTGCGGGAAACACCATATATTTT. Translation gives CASSLRGQGSLAGNTIYF.